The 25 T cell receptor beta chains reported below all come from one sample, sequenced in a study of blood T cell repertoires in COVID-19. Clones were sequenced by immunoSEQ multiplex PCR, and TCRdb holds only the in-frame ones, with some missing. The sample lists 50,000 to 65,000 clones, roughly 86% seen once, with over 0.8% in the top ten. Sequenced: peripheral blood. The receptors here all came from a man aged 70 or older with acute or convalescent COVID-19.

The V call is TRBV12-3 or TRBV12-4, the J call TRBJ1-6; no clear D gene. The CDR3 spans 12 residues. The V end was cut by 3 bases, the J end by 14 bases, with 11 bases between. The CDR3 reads CASSLKLQTLHF. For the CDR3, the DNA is TGTGCCAGCAGTTTGAAGCTCCAAACCCTCCACTTT.

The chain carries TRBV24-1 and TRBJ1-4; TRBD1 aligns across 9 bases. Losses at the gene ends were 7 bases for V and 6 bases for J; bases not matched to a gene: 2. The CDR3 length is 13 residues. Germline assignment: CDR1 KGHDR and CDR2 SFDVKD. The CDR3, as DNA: TGTGCCACCAGCCGACAGGGGGATGAAAAACTGTTTTTT. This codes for CATSRQGDEKLFF.

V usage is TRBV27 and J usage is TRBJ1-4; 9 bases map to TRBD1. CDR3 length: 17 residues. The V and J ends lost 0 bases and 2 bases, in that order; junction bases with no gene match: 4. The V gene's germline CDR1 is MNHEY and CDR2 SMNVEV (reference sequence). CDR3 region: CASSLSTGGSTNEKLFF. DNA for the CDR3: TGTGCCAGCAGTTTATCAACAGGGGGCTCGACTAATGAAAAACTGTTTTTT.

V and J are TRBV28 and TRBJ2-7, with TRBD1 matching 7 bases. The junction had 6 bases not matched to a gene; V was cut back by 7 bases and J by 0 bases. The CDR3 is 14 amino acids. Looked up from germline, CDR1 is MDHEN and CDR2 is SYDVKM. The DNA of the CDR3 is TGTGCCAGCATAGAGAGGGGGCCCTCCTACGAGCAGTACTTC. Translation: CASIERGPSYEQYF.

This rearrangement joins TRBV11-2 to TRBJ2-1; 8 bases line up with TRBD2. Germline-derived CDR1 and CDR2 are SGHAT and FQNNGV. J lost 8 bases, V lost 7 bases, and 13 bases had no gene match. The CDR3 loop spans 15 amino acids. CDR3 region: CASILTGGPIDEQFF. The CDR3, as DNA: TGTGCCAGCATTCTGACGGGGGGGCCTATAGATGAGCAGTTCTTC. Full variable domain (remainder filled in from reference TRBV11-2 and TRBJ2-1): EAGVAQSPRYKIIEKRQSVAFWCNPISGHATLYWYQQILGQGPKLLIQFQNNGVVDDSQLPKDRFSAERLKGVDSTLKIQPAKLEDSAVYLCASILTGGPIDEQFFGPGTRLTVL.

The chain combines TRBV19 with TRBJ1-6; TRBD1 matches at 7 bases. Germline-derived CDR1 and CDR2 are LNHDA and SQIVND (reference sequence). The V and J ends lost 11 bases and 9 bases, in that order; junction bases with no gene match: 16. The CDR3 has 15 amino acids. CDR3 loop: CAPRHLRDSSSPLHF. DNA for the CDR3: TGTGCCCCAAGACACCTCCGGGACAGCAGTTCACCCCTCCACTTT.

CDR3 protein: CASSGVVYGYTF. The CDR3 DNA reads TGTGCCAGCAGCGGAGTCGTTTATGGCTACACCTTC. The V gene is TRBV21-1, the J gene TRBJ1-2. TRBV21-1 is termed a pseudogene. The CDR3 covers 12 residues.

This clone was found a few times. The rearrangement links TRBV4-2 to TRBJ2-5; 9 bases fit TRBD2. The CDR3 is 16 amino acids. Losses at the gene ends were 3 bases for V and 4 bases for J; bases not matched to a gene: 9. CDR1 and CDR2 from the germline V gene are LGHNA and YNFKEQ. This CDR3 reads CASSQGREGIRETQYF. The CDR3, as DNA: TGTGCCAGCAGCCAGGGGCGGGAGGGGATTAGAGAGACCCAGTACTTC.

CDR3 residues: CASRGWTGDGYTF. CDR3 nucleotide sequence: TGTGCCAGCAGGGGGTGGACAGGGGATGGCTACACCTTC. The chain recombines TRBV6-5 with TRBJ1-2; 9 nucleotides match TRBD1. The CDR3 extends over 13 amino acids. The J segment lost 6 bases and the V segment lost 6 bases, leaving 5 bases of the junction unmatched. Germline CDR1 MNHEY, CDR2 SVGAGI.

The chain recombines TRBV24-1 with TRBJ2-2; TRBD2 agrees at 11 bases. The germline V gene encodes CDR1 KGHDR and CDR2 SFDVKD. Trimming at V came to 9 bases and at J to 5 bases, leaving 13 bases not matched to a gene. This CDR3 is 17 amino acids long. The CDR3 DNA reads TGTGCCACCGTAGGACTAGCGGGCCCGAAAGGAACCGGGGAGCTGTTTTTT. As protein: CATVGLAGPKGTGELFF.

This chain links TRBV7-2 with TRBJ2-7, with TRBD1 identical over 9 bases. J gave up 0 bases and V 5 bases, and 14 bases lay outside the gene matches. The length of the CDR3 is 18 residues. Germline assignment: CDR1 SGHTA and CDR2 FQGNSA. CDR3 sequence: CASSQYGPGQGFSYEQYF. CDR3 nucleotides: TGTGCCAGCAGCCAATATGGACCGGGACAGGGTTTCTCCTACGAGCAGTACTTC.

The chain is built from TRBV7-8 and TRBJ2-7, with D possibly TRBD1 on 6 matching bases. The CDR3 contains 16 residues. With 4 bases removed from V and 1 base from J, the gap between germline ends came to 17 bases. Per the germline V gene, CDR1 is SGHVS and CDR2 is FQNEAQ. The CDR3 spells CASSWGPAGQSYEQYF. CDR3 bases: TGTGCCAGCAGCTGGGGCCCCGCAGGACAGTCCTACGAGCAGTACTTC.

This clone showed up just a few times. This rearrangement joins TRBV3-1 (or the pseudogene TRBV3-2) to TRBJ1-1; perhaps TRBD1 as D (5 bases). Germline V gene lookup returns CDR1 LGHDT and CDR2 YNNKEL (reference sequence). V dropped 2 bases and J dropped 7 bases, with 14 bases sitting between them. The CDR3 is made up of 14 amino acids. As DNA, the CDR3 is TGTGCCAGCAGCCAATTACAGGAGAAGGGTGAAGCTTTCTTT. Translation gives CASSQLQEKGEAFF.

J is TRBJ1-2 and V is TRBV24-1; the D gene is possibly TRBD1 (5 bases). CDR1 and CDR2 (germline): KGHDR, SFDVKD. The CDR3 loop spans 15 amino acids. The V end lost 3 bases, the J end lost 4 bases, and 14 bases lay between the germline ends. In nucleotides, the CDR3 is TGTGCCACCAGTGATCCGACCGGGGGTCGCTATGGCTACACCTTC. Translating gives CATSDPTGGRYGYTF.

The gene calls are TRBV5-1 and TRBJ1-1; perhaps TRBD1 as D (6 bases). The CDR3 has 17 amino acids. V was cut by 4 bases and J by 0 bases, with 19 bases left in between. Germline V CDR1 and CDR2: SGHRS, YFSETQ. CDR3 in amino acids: CASSRLTSGALNTEAFF. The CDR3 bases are TGCGCCAGCAGCAGACTTACCTCAGGGGCCCTGAACACTGAAGCTTTCTTT.

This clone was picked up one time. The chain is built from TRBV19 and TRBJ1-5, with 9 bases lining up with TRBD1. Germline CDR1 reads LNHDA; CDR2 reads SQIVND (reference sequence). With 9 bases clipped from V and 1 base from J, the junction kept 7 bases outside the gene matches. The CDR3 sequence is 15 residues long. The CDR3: CASRRDRVSNQPQHF. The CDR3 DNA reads TGTGCCAGCCGCCGGGACAGGGTAAGCAATCAGCCCCAGCATTTT.

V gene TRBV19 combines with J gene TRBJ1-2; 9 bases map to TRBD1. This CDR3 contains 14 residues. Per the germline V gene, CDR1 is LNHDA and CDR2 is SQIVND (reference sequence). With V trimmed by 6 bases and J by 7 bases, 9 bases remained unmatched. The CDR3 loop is CASSQQGASGGYTF. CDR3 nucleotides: TGTGCCAGTAGCCAACAGGGGGCTTCGGGTGGCTACACCTTC.

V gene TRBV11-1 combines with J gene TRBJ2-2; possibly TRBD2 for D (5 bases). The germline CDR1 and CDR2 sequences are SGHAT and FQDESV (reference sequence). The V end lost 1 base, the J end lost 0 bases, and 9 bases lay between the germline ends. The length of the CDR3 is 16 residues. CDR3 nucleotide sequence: TGTGCCAGCAGCTTAGTGGCGGGCCCGAACACCGGGGAGCTGTTTTTT. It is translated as CASSLVAGPNTGELFF.

The DNA of the CDR3 is TGTGCCAGCAGTTTAGTTGGGCAGGGGGCGCAGTACTTC. This translates into CASSLVGQGAQYF. The rearrangement uses TRBV28 and TRBJ2-7; 8 bases fit TRBD1. CDR1 and CDR2 from the germline V gene are MDHEN and SYDVKM. The CDR3 extends over 13 amino acids. Trimming took 2 bases from V and 9 from J; bases not matched to a gene: 6.

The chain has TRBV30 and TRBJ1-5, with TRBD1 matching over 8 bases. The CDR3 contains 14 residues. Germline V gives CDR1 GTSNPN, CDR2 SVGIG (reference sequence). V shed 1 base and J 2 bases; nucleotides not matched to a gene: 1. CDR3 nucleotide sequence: TGTGCCTGGAGTGCACAGGGGGGCAATCAGCCCCAGCATTTT. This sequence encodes CAWSAQGGNQPQHF. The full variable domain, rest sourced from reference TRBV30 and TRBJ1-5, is SQTIHQWPATLVQPVGSPLSLECTVEGTSNPNLYWYRQAAGRGLQLLFYSVGIGQISSEVPQNLSASRPQDRQFILSSKKLLLSDSGFYLCAWSAQGGNQPQHFGDGTRLSIL.

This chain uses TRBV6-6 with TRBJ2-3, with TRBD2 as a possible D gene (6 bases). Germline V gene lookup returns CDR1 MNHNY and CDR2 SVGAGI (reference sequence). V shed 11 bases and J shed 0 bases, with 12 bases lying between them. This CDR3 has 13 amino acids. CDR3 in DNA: TGTGCCGACGGGGGTGATAGCACAGATACGCAGTATTTT. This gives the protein CADGGDSTDTQYF.

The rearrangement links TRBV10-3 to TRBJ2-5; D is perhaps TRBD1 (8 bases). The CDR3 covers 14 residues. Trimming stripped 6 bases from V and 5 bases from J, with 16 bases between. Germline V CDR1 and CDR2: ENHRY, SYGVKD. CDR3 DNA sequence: TGTGCCATCAGGGCGGACAGGGAGGGCGAGACCCAGTACTTC. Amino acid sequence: CAIRADREGETQYF.

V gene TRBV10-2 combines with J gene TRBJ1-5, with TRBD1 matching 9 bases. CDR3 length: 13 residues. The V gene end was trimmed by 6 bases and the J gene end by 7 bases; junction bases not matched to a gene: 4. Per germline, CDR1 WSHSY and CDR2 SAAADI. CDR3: CASRQGAGQPQHF. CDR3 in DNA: TGCGCCAGCAGACAGGGGGCAGGGCAGCCCCAGCATTTT.

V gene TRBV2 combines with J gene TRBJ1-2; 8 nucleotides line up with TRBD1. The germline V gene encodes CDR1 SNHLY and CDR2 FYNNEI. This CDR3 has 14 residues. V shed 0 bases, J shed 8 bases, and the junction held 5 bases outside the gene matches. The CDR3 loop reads CASSEAAGGLGYTF. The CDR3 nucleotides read TGTGCCAGCAGTGAAGCGGCAGGGGGCCTAGGCTACACCTTC.

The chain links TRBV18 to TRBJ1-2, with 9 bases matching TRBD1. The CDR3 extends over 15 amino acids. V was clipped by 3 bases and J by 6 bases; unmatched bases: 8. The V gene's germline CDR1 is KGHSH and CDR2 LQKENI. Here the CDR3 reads CASSPPGQGEHGYTF. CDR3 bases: TGTGCCAGCTCACCTCCGGGACAGGGTGAACATGGCTACACCTTC.